This note documents a single T cell receptor (beta chain) sequence. The source of the sample is a study of blood T cell repertoires in COVID-19. Study-wide background: Collection of acute and convalescent COVID-19 samples took place in the United States, Italy and Spain. PBMCs, B-cell-depleted T cells, or T cells provided the cDNA or gDNA that made up the material.

Original handling: How many nucleated cells were present was estimated from reference gene primer amplification. The assay was immunoSEQ multiplex PCR, and TCRdb's table has in-frame clones only and misses some. V and J calls and clone size follow that table, whereas D and trimming were derived from the DNA. Here the sample spans 140,000 to 150,000 clones, 80% to 90% being singletons. This CDR3 has 17 residues. The J segment lost 1 base and the V segment lost 4 bases, leaving 8 bases of the junction unmatched. The germline CDR1 and CDR2 sequences are LGHDT and YNNKEL (reference sequence). The clonotype comes from a woman in her forties or fifties with acute or convalescent COVID-19. The source material was peripheral blood. V is TRBV3-1 (or the pseudogene TRBV3-2) and J is TRBJ2-1, with 9 bases identical to TRBD2. The CDR3 reads CASSLNSGRRSYNEQFF. The CDR3 region has the DNA TGTGCCAGCAGCCTGAATAGCGGGAGAAGGTCCTACAATGAGCAGTTCTTC.